The 14 T cell receptor beta chains reported below all come from one sample, sequenced in a study of cytomegalovirus exposure and HLA in healthy donors. Use of 60 Vbeta and 13 Jbeta primers characterized the PCR. Sequenced by immunoSEQ multiplex PCR; TCRdb stores in-frame clones only, minus some. Of some 200,000 clones detected, 75% to 85% appear once; the ten largest clones hold under 0.8%. Specimen: PBMCs. These receptor sequences come from a boy aged 5-17 years in good health and CMV-seronegative.

The J gene is TRBJ2-7, the V gene TRBV5-1, with D possibly matching TRBD1 (6 bases). CDR3 size: 15 residues. Trimming took off 2 bases at V and 3 bases at J, with 15 bases between the two ends. Germline CDR1 reads SGHRS; CDR2 reads YFSETQ. CDR3 protein: CASSLGGHLYYEQYF. The DNA of the CDR3 is TGCGCCAGCAGCTTAGGGGGACATCTCTACTACGAGCAGTACTTC.

V gene TRBV7-6 combines with J gene TRBJ1-2; TRBD1 might be the D (6 bases). Trimming took off 5 bases at V and 5 bases at J, with 9 bases between the two ends. Per the germline V gene, CDR1 is SGHVS and CDR2 is FNYEAQ. CDR3 length: 12 residues. This chain's CDR3 is CASSADSYGYTF. DNA of the CDR3: TGTGCCAGCAGCGCGGACAGTTATGGCTACACCTTC. Full variable domain (missing parts from reference TRBV7-6 and TRBJ1-2): GAGVSQSPRYKVTKRGQDVALRCDPISGHVSLYWYRQALGQGPEFLTYFNYEAQQDKSGLPNDRFSAERPEGSISTLTIQRTEQRDSAMYRCASSADSYGYTFGSGTRLTVV.

The genes are TRBV2 and TRBJ1-2, with 8 bases that match TRBD1. Trimming took 5 bases from V and 4 from J; bases not matched to a gene: 24. The CDR3 has 20 amino acids. Germline CDR1 is SNHLY and CDR2 is FYNNEI. CDR3 sequence: CASSRDRRERGRRASYGYTF. The CDR3 nucleotides read TGTGCCAGCAGTCGGGACAGGAGGGAAAGGGGGCGCAGGGCCAGCTATGGCTACACCTTC.

This chain links TRBV19 with TRBJ2-5; tentative D call: TRBD1 (5 bases). Trimming pared 5 bases from V and 9 bases from J, leaving 13 bases between. The CDR3 spans 12 residues. Germline assignment: CDR1 LNHDA and CDR2 SQIVND (reference sequence). The CDR3 region has the DNA TGTGCCAGTAGTGAATCCACAGGTTCCCAGTACTTC. Its translation is CASSESTGSQYF. Drawing the rest from reference TRBV19 and TRBJ2-5, the complete variable domain is DGGITQSPKYLFRKEGQNVTLSCEQNLNHDAMYWYRQDPGQGLRLIYYSQIVNDFQKGDIAEGYSVSREKKESFPLTVTSAQKNPTAFYLCASSESTGSQYFGPGTRLLVL.

CDR3 protein: CASSIGGSGANVLTF. CDR3 sequence (DNA): TGTGCCAGTAGTATAGGCGGCTCTGGGGCCAACGTCCTGACTTTC. The chain has TRBV19 and TRBJ2-6; D not resolved. V was clipped by 1 base and J by 0 bases, with 4 bases between them. CDR3 length equals 15 residues. Germline CDR1 is LNHDA and CDR2 is SQIVND (reference sequence).

J is TRBJ1-5 and V is TRBV7-8; no firm D call. V shed 5 bases and J shed 5 bases, with 16 bases lying between them. There are 15 residues in the CDR3. Germline lookup yields CDR1 SGHVS and CDR2 FQNEAQ. The CDR3 DNA reads as TGTGCCAGCAGCCCACAGCGAGGGTTCTATCAGCCCCAGCATTTT. Its translation: CASSPQRGFYQPQHF.

Turning to this clone: The junction departs from the called germline gene at one end, perhaps through a read error. The V call is TRBV7-7, the J call TRBJ2-1; 8 nucleotides align to TRBD1. The CDR3 consists of 15 residues. Germline V gene lookup returns CDR1 SSHAT and CDR2 FNYEAQ (reference sequence). CDR3 residues: CASSLAGGTYNEQFF. The CDR3, as DNA: TGTGCTAGCAGCTTAGCAGGGGGCACTTACAATGAGCAGTTCTTC.

The rearrangement joins TRBV27 to TRBJ2-1; possible D gene TRBD1, 8 bases. Germline assignment: CDR1 MNHEY and CDR2 SMNVEV (reference sequence). This CDR3 region has 18 residues. V was trimmed by 3 bases and J by 6 bases, leaving 24 bases between them. CDR3 bases: TGTGCCAGCAGTTTTGATCCTGCCGGGTACAGGGGGGGCAATGAGCAGTTCTTC. Residues: CASSFDPAGYRGGNEQFF.

Only a few counts were recorded for this clone. This chain connects TRBV6-1 to TRBJ1-6; the match to TRBD1 covers 10 bases. J was trimmed by 7 bases and V by 1 base; bases with no gene match: 1. Germline loops: CDR1 MNHNS, CDR2 SASEGT. The CDR3 extends over 15 amino acids. CDR3 DNA sequence: TGTGCCAGCAGTGAAGGGACAGGGGGGAATTCACCCCTCCACTTT. Its protein product is CASSEGTGGNSPLHF.

The genes are TRBV13 and TRBJ2-5; tentatively, D is TRBD1 (5 bases). Germline loops: CDR1 PRHDT, CDR2 FYEKMQ (reference sequence). Trimming cost V 0 bases and J 4 bases, with 18 bases left between them. The CDR3 has 17 amino acids. This CDR3 is CASSLGSDSPSLETQYF. For the CDR3, the DNA is TGTGCCAGCAGCTTAGGATCTGACAGCCCGAGCCTAGAGACCCAGTACTTC.

The table lists this clone with a count of one. J is TRBJ1-6 and V is TRBV5-8; perhaps TRBD1 as D (5 bases). The germline V gene has CDR1 SGHTS and CDR2 YDEGEE. This CDR3 contains 14 residues. Deletions cut 2 bases from V and 10 bases from J, with 13 bases between. CDR3 protein: CASSLAGGGSPLHF. The DNA for the CDR3 is TGTGCCAGCAGCTTAGCTGGCGGGGGATCACCCCTCCACTTT.

The J gene is TRBJ2-7, the V gene TRBV7-8; 10 nucleotides agree with TRBD2. Per the germline V gene, CDR1 is SGHVS and CDR2 is FQNEAQ. V was clipped by 1 base and J by 0 bases; unmatched bases: 12. The CDR3 has 19 amino acids. Here the CDR3 reads CASSLGRIGLAESSYEQYF. The CDR3, as DNA: TGTGCCAGCAGCTTAGGACGTATCGGACTAGCGGAAAGCTCCTACGAGCAGTACTTC.

In nucleotides, the CDR3 is TGTGCCAGCAGCCTAGGGACAGTTAGCAATCAGCCCCAGCATTTT. Residues: CASSLGTVSNQPQHF. V and J are TRBV7-8 and TRBJ1-5; 7 nucleotides align to TRBD1. The CDR3 contains 15 residues. Germline CDR1 is SGHVS and CDR2 is FQNEAQ. V trimming: 5 bases; J trimming: 0 bases; junction bases outside the gene matches: 4. Complete variable domain (other parts from reference TRBV7-8 and TRBJ1-5): GAGVSQSPRYKVAKRGQDVALRCDPISGHVSLFWYQQALGQGPEFLTYFQNEAQLDKSGLPSDRFFAERPEGSVSTLKIQRTQQEDSAVYLCASSLGTVSNQPQHFGDGTRLSIL.

The CDR3 here is CASSIRPLAVSGELFF. CDR3 nucleotides: TGTGCCAGTAGTATTCGCCCTTTAGCGGTCTCCGGGGAGCTGTTTTTT. The genes are TRBV19 and TRBJ2-2, with a tentative D call TRBD2 (6 bases). There are 16 residues in the CDR3. V lost 3 bases and J lost 6, with 17 bases in between. Germline V gene data show CDR1 as LNHDA and CDR2 as SQIVND (reference sequence).